This T cell receptor (beta chain) was sequenced for a study of STAT5B mutations in CD4+ large granular lymphocyte leukemia. Whole-study results and caveats: Main leukemic clonotypes were patient-specific, but under 30% appeared at low frequency elsewhere.

The trim removed 1 base at V and 3 bases at J, leaving 4 bases unmatched. This CDR3 is 17 amino acids long. CDR1 is SGHTA and CDR2 is FQGNSA in the germline V gene. On this clone: The antigen is undetermined.

The data were produced by immunoSEQ multiplex PCR, yet TCRdb's version contains in-frame clones alone and is incomplete. The sample holds almost 30,000 clones, more than 60% seen once. The sample consisted of CD4+ T cells from blood buffy coats. This clonotype was sampled from a human donor in good health. V gene TRBV7-2 combines with J gene TRBJ2-2; 11 bases agree with TRBD2. The CDR3 DNA sequence: TGTGCCAGCAGCTTAGGGGTACTAGCGGGGGACACCGGGGAGCTGTTTTTT. Residues: CASSLGVLAGDTGELFF.